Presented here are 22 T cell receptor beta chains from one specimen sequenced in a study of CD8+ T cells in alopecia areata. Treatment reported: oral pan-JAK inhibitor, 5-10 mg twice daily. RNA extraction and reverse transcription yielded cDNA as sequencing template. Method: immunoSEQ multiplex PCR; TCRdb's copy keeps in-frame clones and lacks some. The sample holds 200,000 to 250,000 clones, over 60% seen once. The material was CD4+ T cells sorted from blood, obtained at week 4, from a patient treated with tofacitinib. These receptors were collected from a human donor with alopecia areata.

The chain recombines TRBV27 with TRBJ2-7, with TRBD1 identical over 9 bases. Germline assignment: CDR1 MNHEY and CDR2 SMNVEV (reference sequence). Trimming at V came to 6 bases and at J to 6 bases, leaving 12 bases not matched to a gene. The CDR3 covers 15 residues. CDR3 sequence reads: CASRPILSGQGEQYF. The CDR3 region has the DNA TGTGCCAGCAGACCAATCCTCTCGGGACAGGGCGAGCAGTACTTC.

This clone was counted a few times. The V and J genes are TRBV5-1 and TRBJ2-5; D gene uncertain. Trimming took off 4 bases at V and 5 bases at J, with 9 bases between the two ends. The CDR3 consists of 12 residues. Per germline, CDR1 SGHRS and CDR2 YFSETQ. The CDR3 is CASSPTRETQYF. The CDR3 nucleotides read TGCGCCAGCAGCCCGACGAGGGAGACCCAGTACTTC.

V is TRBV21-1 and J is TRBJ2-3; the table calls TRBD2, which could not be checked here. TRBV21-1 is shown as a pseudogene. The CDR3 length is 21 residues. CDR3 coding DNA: TGTGCCAGCAGCAAATATGTGGCTAGCCGGGCGGGCGGGAACAGCACAGATACGCAGTATTTT. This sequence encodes CASSKYVASRAGGNSTDTQYF.

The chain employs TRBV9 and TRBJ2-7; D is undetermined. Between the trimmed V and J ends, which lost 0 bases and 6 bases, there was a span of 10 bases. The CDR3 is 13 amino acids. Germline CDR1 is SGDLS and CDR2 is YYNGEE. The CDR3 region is CASSVVDTAEQYF. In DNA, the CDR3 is TGTGCCAGCAGCGTAGTAGACACAGCCGAGCAGTACTTC.

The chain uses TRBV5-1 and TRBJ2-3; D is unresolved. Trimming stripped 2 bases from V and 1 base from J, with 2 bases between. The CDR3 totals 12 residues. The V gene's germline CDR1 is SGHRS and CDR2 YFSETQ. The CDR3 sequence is CASSLRTDTQYF. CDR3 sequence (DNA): TGCGCCAGCAGCTTACGCACAGATACGCAGTATTTT.

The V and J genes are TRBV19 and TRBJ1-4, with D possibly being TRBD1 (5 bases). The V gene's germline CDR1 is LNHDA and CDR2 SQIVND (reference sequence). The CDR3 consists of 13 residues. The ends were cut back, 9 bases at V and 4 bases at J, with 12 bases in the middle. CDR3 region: CASQGRINEKLFF. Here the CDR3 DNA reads TGTGCCAGCCAGGGACGGATTAATGAAAAACTGTTTTTT.

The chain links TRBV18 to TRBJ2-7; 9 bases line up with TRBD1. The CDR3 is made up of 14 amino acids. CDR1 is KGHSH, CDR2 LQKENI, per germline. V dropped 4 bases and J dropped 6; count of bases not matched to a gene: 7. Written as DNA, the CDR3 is TGTGCCAGCTCACAGGGACAGGGCCTGGGCGAGCAGTACTTC. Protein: CASSQGQGLGEQYF.

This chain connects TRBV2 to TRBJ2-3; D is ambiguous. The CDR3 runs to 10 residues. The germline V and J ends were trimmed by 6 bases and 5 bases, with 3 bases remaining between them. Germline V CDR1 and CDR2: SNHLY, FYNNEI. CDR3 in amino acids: CASRIDTQYF. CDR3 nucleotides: TGTGCCAGCAGGATAGATACGCAGTATTTT.

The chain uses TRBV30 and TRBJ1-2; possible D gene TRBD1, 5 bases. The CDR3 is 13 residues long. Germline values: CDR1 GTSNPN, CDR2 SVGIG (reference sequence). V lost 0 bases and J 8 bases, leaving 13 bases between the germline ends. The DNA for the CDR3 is TGTGCCTGGAGTGTATCGGGACGCTTAGGCTACACCTTC. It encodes CAWSVSGRLGYTF.

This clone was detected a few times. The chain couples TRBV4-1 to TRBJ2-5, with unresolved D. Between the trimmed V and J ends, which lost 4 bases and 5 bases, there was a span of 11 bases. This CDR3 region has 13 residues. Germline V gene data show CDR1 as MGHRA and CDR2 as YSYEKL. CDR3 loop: CASSPQGRETQYF. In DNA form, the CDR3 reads TGCGCCAGCAGCCCCCAAGGTCGCGAGACCCAGTACTTC.

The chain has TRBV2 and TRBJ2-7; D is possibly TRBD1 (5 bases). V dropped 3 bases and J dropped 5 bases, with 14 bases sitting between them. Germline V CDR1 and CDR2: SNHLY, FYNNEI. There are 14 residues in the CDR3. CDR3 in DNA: TGTGCCAGCAGTGAGGCCAGGGAATTCAACGAGCAGTACTTC. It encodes CASSEAREFNEQYF.

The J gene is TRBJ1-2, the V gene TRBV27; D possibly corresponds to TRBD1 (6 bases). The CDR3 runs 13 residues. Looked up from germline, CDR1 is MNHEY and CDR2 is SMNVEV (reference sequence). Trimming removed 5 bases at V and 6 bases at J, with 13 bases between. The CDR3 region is CASSPQGMDGYTF. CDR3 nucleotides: TGTGCCAGCAGTCCTCAGGGGATGGATGGCTACACCTTC.

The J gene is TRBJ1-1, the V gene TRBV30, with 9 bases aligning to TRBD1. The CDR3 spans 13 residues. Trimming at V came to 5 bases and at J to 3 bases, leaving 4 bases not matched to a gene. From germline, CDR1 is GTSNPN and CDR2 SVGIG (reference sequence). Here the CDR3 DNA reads TGTGCCTGGGGGACAGGGACCTACACTGAAGCTTTCTTT. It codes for CAWGTGTYTEAFF. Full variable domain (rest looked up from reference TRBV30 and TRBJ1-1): SQTIHQWPATLVQPVGSPLSLECTVEGTSNPNLYWYRQAAGRGLQLLFYSVGIGQISSEVPQNLSASRPQDRQFILSSKKLLLSDSGFYLCAWGTGTYTEAFFGQGTRLTVV.

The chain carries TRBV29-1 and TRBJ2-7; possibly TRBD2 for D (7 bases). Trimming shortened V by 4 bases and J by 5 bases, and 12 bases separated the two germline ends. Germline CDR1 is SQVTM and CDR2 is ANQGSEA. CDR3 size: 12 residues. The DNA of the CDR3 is TGCAGCGTTGCGCAGGGGACTAACGAGCAGTACTTC. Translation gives CSVAQGTNEQYF.

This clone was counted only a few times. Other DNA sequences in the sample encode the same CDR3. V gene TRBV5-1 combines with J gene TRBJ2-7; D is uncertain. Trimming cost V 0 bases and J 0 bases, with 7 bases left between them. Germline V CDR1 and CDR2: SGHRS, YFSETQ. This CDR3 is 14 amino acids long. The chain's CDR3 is CASSLAGTSYEQYF. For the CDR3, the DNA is TGCGCCAGCAGCTTGGCCGGCACCTCCTACGAGCAGTACTTC.

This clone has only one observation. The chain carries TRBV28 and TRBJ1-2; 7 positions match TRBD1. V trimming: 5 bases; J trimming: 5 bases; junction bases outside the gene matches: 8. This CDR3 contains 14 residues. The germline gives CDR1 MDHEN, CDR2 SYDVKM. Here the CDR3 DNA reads TGTGCCAGCAGTCCCCACAGGGGCGAGTATGGCTACACCTTC. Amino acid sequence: CASSPHRGEYGYTF.

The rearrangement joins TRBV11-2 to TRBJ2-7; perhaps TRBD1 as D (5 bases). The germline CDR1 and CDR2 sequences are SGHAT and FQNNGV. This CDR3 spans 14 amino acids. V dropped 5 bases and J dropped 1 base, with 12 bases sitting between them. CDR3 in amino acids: CASSPGFRSYEQYF. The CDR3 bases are TGTGCCAGCAGCCCAGGGTTTAGGTCCTACGAGCAGTACTTC.

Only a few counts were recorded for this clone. The CDR3 reads CSVRVAGTTYNEQFF. The CDR3 coding sequence is TGCAGCGTTCGAGTAGCGGGGACTACCTACAATGAGCAGTTCTTC. This sequence joins TRBV29-1 and TRBJ2-1, with 8 bases that match TRBD2. CDR1 and CDR2 (germline): SQVTM, ANQGSEA. This CDR3 has 15 residues. Losses at the gene ends were 5 bases for V and 2 bases for J; bases not matched to a gene: 8.

The CDR3 DNA reads TGTGCCATCAGTGAGAAGTCAGGGCCGAACACCGGGGAGCTGTTTTTT. Translated: CAISEKSGPNTGELFF. The rearrangement links TRBV10-3 to TRBJ2-2; TRBD1 might be the D (5 bases). The V and J ends lost 2 bases and 0 bases respectively, with 10 bases between them. Per the germline V gene, CDR1 is ENHRY and CDR2 is SYGVKD. The CDR3 loop spans 16 amino acids.

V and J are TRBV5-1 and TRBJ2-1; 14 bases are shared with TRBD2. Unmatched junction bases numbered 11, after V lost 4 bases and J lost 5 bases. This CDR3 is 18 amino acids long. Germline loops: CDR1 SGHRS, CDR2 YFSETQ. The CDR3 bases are TGCGCCAGCAGCCTTCCCGGGACTAGCGGGGGCCTACACAATGAGCAGTTCTTC. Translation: CASSLPGTSGGLHNEQFF.

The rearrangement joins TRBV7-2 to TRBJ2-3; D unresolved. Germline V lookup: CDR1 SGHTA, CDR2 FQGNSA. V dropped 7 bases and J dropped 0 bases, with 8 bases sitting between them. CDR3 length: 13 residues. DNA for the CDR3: TGTGCCAGCACCACACCAAGCACAGATACGCAGTATTTT. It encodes CASTTPSTDTQYF.

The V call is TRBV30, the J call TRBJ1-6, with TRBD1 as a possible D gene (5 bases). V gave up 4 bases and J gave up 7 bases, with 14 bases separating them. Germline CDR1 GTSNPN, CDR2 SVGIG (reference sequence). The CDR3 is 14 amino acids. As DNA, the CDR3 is TGTGCCTGGACCTTCGGGACGGGGAATTCACCCCTCCACTTT. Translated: CAWTFGTGNSPLHF.